This record looks at one T cell receptor beta chain sequence and its context. Its antigen is still unknown. Base qualities are not provided; no much larger clone lies one nucleotide away. The collaborating institutions used their own protocols to collect whole blood in K2EDTA tubes. Collaborator samples were shipped for TCRbeta analysis as frozen whole blood, isolated PBMCs, or DNA extracted from either sample type. The data stem from a study of blood T cell repertoires in COVID-19 (TCRdb year 2020). Study-wide context: Collaborator samples came from the United States, Italy and Spain and covered acute and convalescent phases of COVID-19. The prospective study material was composed of cDNA or gDNA derived from T cells, B-cell-depleted T cells, or PBMCs. The dataset comprised deeply sampled blood TCRbeta repertoires from subjects exposed to, actively infected with, or recovered from COVID-19. The repertoires were released in a freely available public database intended as a resource for research on the immune response to SARS-CoV-2. The samples were drawn from two sources: the first 160 participants of the ongoing ImmuneRACE study, and some 1,300 subjects contributed by 6 global collaborators. A de-identified subject ID, COVID-19 status, age in years and sex were almost always included in the sample metadata. Where available, HLA class I and class II types were taken from metadata supplied by the sample provider and were not determined by assay-based typing.

TCRbeta CDR3 regions were amplified from genomic DNA by means of the immunoSEQ Assay, a bias-controlled multiplex PCR. The original methods were these. Within the assay, amplification of reference gene primers was used to estimate how many nucleated cells each sample contained. Sequence reads were collapsed and filtered to measure the absolute abundance of every unique TCRbeta CDR3 rearrangement. For each sample, productive Simpson clonality was calculated as the square root of Simpson's diversity index across productive rearrangements. TCRdb took over this immuneACCESS table, retaining in-frame rearrangements with V and J assigned. Such tables are incomplete; in checked studies, under half of the missing clones stem from an unresolved V gene, and the remainder is unexplained. The V and J calls and clone size were taken over from that table, and D and trimming were inferred from the DNA. The sample table records some 140,000 clones; 70% to 85% of these occur just once. In total, the top ten clones hold around 32% of the sample.

Study-wide conclusions, independent of this receptor: The amount of clinical and demographic metadata varied by source and participant and was provided uncurated.

Deletion took 0 bases off V and 4 bases off J, with a span of 9 bases between the germline ends. CDR1 LGHDT and CDR2 YNNKEL were looked up in the germline V gene (reference sequence). The CDR3 has 14 amino acids, counting the end cysteine and phenylalanine. CDR3 DNA only is kept here, 42 bases in frame from base 1. Input material: peripheral blood. The sequence was obtained from a woman aged 55-70 years with acute or convalescent COVID-19. The chain employs TRBV3-1 (or the pseudogene TRBV3-2) and TRBJ1-1; the D gene is not confidently resolved. CDR3 protein: CASSQEGGGTEAFF. The DNA sequence follows: TGTGCCAGCAGCCAAGAAGGTGGAGGCACTGAAGCTTTCTTT.